Listed here are 21 T cell receptor beta chains from one sample, sequenced in a study of T-cell reconstitution after alpha-beta-depleted transplantation in children. The authors prepared the TCRbeta library with unique molecular identifiers. MiXCR, applied by TCRdb to the PCR reads, yields one record per CDR3 protein. The repertoire includes about 830,000 distinct CDR3 sequences, approximately 15% of them detected once, and approximately 5% sits in the top ten. The material was PBMCs, mostly from graft donor cells, obtained 360 days after TCRalphabeta/CD19-depleted stem cell transplant. These receptors all stem from a male patient younger than 18 who had a stem cell transplant for acute lymphoblastic leukemia, so the T cells may come from the graft donor.

The chain joins TRBV5-1 to TRBJ2-5, with 9 bases identical to TRBD2. V trimming: 4 bases; J trimming: 4 bases; junction bases outside the gene matches: 5. Per the germline V gene, CDR1 is SGHRS and CDR2 is YFSETQ. This CDR3 spans 14 amino acids. This chain's CDR3 is CASSVAGETETQYF. In DNA form, the CDR3 reads TGCGCCAGCAGCGTAGCGGGAGAGACAGAGACCCAGTACTTC.

This clonotype was seen many times. The chain has TRBV3-1 and TRBJ2-5; D is perhaps TRBD1 (6 bases). CDR1 is LGHDT and CDR2 is YNNKEL in the germline V gene (reference sequence). The length of the CDR3 is 16 residues. V gave up 0 bases and J gave up 5 bases, with 16 bases separating them. The chain's CDR3 is CASSQEGTGLEETQYF. The CDR3 DNA reads TGTGCCAGCAGCCAAGAAGGTACAGGGTTAGAGGAGACCCAGTACTTC.

This clonotype was seen a few times. The rearrangement links TRBV27 to TRBJ2-7; D perhaps matches TRBD1 (6 bases). Trimming took off 6 bases at V and 3 bases at J, with 24 bases between the two ends. The CDR3 has 17 amino acids. From germline, CDR1 is MNHEY and CDR2 SMNVEV (reference sequence). CDR3 sequence (DNA): TGTGCCAGCAGCATAATACCTCCGGGACAAGGAATCTACGAGCAGTACTTC. Protein sequence: CASSIIPPGQGIYEQYF.

This clonotype has a handful of counts. The chain is built from TRBV28 and TRBJ2-5; maybe TRBD2 (5 bases). Germline CDR1 is MDHEN and CDR2 is SYDVKM. CDR3 size: 15 residues. Trimming removed 6 bases at V and 5 bases at J, with 19 bases between. CDR3 in amino acids: CASRRERGFGETQYF. CDR3 bases: TGTGCCAGCAGAAGGGAGCGCGGCTTCGGGGAGACCCAGTACTTC.

The genes are TRBV20-1 and TRBJ2-3; TRBD2 aligns across 8 bases. The CDR3 runs 14 residues. The ends lost 6 bases at V and 7 bases at J; junction bases unmatched: 12. Germline values: CDR1 DFQATT, CDR2 SNEGSKA (reference sequence). The CDR3 region has the DNA TGCAGTGCGACGATAGCGGGACTCCCATATACGCAGTATTTT. This translates into CSATIAGLPYTQYF.

This clonotype appeared a few times. The chain carries TRBV7-2 and TRBJ2-3; the D is unclear. The germline CDR1 and CDR2 sequences are SGHTA and FQGNSA. This CDR3 has 13 residues. V was trimmed by 5 bases and J by 4 bases, leaving 10 bases between them. CDR3 protein: CASSADRPDTQYF. DNA for the CDR3: TGTGCCAGCAGCGCCGATAGACCAGATACGCAGTATTTT.

This clonotype turned up a few times. The gene calls are TRBV5-1 and TRBJ2-7; D gene unclear. This CDR3 region has 15 residues. CDR1 and CDR2 (germline): SGHRS, YFSETQ. Deletions cut 0 bases from V and 10 bases from J, with 20 bases between. CDR3 DNA sequence: TGCGCCAGCAGCTTGGACTTGGGCCAAGGATTGAGTCAGTACTTC. Its protein is CASSLDLGQGLSQYF.

This clonotype turned up a few times. This chain joins TRBV12-3 or TRBV12-4 and TRBJ2-1; D call uncertain. The CDR3 runs 13 residues. Trimming took off 6 bases at V and 7 bases at J, with 13 bases between the two ends. CDR3 nucleotides: TGTGCCAGCAGCACCTCGCAGCTGAATGAGCAGTTCTTC. It yields the protein CASSTSQLNEQFF.

The genes are TRBV29-1 and TRBJ2-1; unclear D gene. There are 13 residues in the CDR3. Germline assignment: CDR1 SQVTM and CDR2 ANQGSEA. V lost 7 bases and J 4 bases, leaving 14 bases between the germline ends. CDR3: CSASRVVYNEQFF. CDR3 nucleotides: TGCAGCGCCTCCCGGGTGGTTTACAATGAGCAGTTCTTC.

The table lists this clonotype with a few counts. The chain employs TRBV9 and TRBJ2-3, with TRBD1 as a possible D gene (7 bases). The V gene lost 4 bases and the J gene lost 3 bases, with 18 bases spanning the gap. Germline CDR1 reads SGDLS; CDR2 reads YYNGEE. The CDR3 extends over 16 amino acids. CDR3 nucleotide sequence: TGTGCCAGCAGCCCTCACCCAGGGGGGAGGACAGATACGCAGTATTTT. Translating it yields CASSPHPGGRTDTQYF.

The chain joins TRBV5-1 to TRBJ2-3, with 10 bases lining up with TRBD2. From germline, CDR1 is SGHRS and CDR2 YFSETQ. After removal of 4 bases from V and 2 bases from J, the junction contained 7 bases not matched to a gene. The CDR3 extends over 16 amino acids. The CDR3 sequence is CASSLWTSGSTDTQYF. The CDR3 nucleotides are TGCGCCAGCAGCCTTTGGACTAGCGGCTCCACAGATACGCAGTATTTT.

The chain couples TRBV4-1 to TRBJ2-7, with 7 bases lining up with TRBD2. Trimming took 3 bases from V and 2 from J; bases not matched to a gene: 1. The germline CDR1 and CDR2 sequences are MGHRA and YSYEKL. The CDR3 loop spans 13 amino acids. This chain's CDR3 is CASSHLAAYEQYF. CDR3 in DNA: TGCGCCAGCAGCCATCTAGCGGCCTACGAGCAGTACTTC.

The V and J genes are TRBV4-1 and TRBJ2-2; 13 nucleotides match TRBD2. Germline trimming cut 1 base from V and 3 bases from J; bases unmatched to any gene: 5. The germline CDR1 and CDR2 sequences are MGHRA and YSYEKL. The CDR3 is 18 residues long. The CDR3 protein is CASSQVTSGRSHTGELFF. The CDR3 DNA sequence: TGCGCCAGCAGCCAAGTGACTAGCGGGAGGTCCCACACCGGGGAGCTGTTTTTT.

This clonotype turned up a few times. V is TRBV5-1 and J is TRBJ2-5; possibly TRBD1 for D (6 bases). CDR1 is SGHRS, CDR2 YFSETQ, per germline. V was pared by 4 bases and J by 6 bases, with 13 bases between. The CDR3 has 13 residues. This CDR3 is CASSRTGLKTQYF. CDR3 nucleotides: TGCGCCAGCAGCCGTACAGGGCTGAAGACCCAGTACTTC. The variable domain in full, with the rest retrieved from reference TRBV5-1 and TRBJ2-5, is KAGVTQTPRYLIKTRGQQVTLSCSPISGHRSVSWYQQTPGQGLQFLFEYFSETQRNKGNFPGRFSGRQFSNSRSEMNVSTLELGDSALYLCASSRTGLKTQYFGPGTRLLVL.

In its sample, this clonotype was seen a few times. This sequence joins TRBV20-1 and TRBJ2-7; D perhaps matches TRBD2 (5 bases). CDR3 size: 17 residues. In germline, CDR1 is DFQATT, CDR2 SNEGSKA (reference sequence). Trimming removed 6 bases at V and 4 bases at J, with 28 bases between. CDR3 sequence: CSAPRPTLGRFGYEQYF. CDR3 sequence (DNA): TGCAGTGCCCCTAGGCCCACACTAGGCAGGTTCGGGTACGAGCAGTACTTC.

In this sample, this clonotype turned up a few times. The gene calls are TRBV28 and TRBJ2-2, with D perhaps given as TRBD1 or TRBD2 (7 bases each). Trimming took off 7 bases at V and 9 bases at J, with 30 bases between the two ends. The CDR3 is 18 residues long. Germline V gene data show CDR1 as MDHEN and CDR2 as SYDVKM. The CDR3, as DNA: TGTGCCAGCACGCAGTGGGAGGGGGCTGGCGGTGCCCTCCGGGAGCTGTTTTTT. It codes for CASTQWEGAGGALRELFF.

This clonotype was seen at least ten times. This chain connects TRBV9 to TRBJ2-7; D remains ambiguous. Looked up from germline, CDR1 is SGDLS and CDR2 is YYNGEE. The CDR3 spans 11 residues. V lost 4 bases and J 3 bases, leaving 5 bases between the germline ends. The CDR3, as DNA: TGTGCCAGCAGCAAAAACTACGAGCAGTACTTC. Translating gives CASSKNYEQYF.

A single count supports this clonotype. V usage is TRBV7-3 and J usage is TRBJ2-2, with D possibly TRBD2 on 6 matching bases. The length of the CDR3 is 16 residues. V dropped 2 bases and J dropped 2 bases, with 12 bases sitting between them. Germline V gene data show CDR1 as SGHTA and CDR2 as FQGTGA. The CDR3 DNA reads as TGTGCCAGCAGCTTAGTGCCGGGACTTAACACCGGGGAGCTGTTTTTT. Residues: CASSLVPGLNTGELFF.

V gene TRBV21-1 combines with J gene TRBJ2-6. TRBV21-1 is designated a pseudogene. The CDR3 has 18 amino acids. For the CDR3, the DNA is TGTGCCAGCAGCAACGTATACCTACCCGACTCTGGGGCCAACGTCCTGACTTTC. This translates into CASSNVYLPDSGANVLTF.

J is TRBJ2-7 and V is TRBV7-3, with 10 bases aligning to TRBD2. Trimming at V came to 5 bases and at J to 7 bases, leaving 11 bases not matched to a gene. Germline CDR1 SGHTA, CDR2 FQGTGA. This CDR3 has 15 residues. CDR3: CASSRGLAGDQEQYF. CDR3 bases: TGTGCCAGCAGCCGAGGGCTAGCGGGAGATCAGGAGCAGTACTTC. Based on the CDR3 plus reference TRBV7-3 and TRBJ2-7, the full variable domain is GAGVSQTPSNKVTEKGKYVELRCDPISGHTALYWYRQSLGQGPEFLIYFQGTGAADDSGLPNDRFFAVRPEGSVSTLKIQRTERGDSAVYLCASSRGLAGDQEQYFGPGTRLTVT.

This clonotype was counted between two and nine times. The gene calls are TRBV11-1 and TRBJ2-1; 9 positions agree with TRBD2. V dropped 5 bases and J dropped 3; count of bases not matched to a gene: 14. The CDR3 length is 18 residues. Per germline, CDR1 SGHAT and CDR2 FQDESV (reference sequence). The CDR3 is CASSHKPRLAGNYNEQFF. CDR3 nucleotides: TGTGCCAGCAGCCATAAACCTCGCCTAGCGGGAAACTACAATGAGCAGTTCTTC. The full variable domain, with the rest looked up from reference TRBV11-1 and TRBJ2-1, is EAEVAQSPRYKITEKSQAVAFWCDPISGHATLYWYRQILGQGPELLVQFQDESVVDDSQLPKDRFSAERLKGVDSTLKIQPAELGDSAMYLCASSHKPRLAGNYNEQFFGPGTRLTVL.